The TCR beta chain under discussion was sequenced for a study of blood T cells in healthy people across ages. CDR3 length: 16 residues. V was pared by 3 bases and J by 5 bases, with 16 bases between. Primers used in a second PCR of roughly 7 to 12 cycles were a sample-barcoded 5' primer and a J-beta primer mix. TCRdb used MiXCR to reprocess the 5' RACE reads, holding one entry per CDR3 protein. Found here are about 1.6 million distinct CDR3 sequences, about 32% of them singletons; the top ten hold 11%. The table lists this clonotype with a count of one. The sequenced sample was blood. V and J are TRBV12-3 or TRBV12-4 and TRBJ1-4; D perhaps matches TRBD1 (6 bases). The receptor comes from a woman aged 25 to 39 in good health. This chain's CDR3 is CASSLDSWGANEKLFF. DNA of the CDR3: TGTGCCAGCAGTTTGGACTCGTGGGGGGCCAATGAAAAACTGTTTTTT.